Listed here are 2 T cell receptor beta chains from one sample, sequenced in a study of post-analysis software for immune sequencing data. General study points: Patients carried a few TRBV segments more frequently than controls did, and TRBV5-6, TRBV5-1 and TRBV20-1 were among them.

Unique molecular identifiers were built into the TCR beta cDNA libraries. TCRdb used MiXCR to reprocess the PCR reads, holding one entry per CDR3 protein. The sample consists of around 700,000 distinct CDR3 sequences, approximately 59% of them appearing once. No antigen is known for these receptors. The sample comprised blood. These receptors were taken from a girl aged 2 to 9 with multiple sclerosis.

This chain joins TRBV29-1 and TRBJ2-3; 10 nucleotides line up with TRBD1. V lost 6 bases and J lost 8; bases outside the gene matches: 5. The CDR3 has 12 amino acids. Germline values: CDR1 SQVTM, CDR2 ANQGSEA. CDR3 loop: CSVARDRGTQYF. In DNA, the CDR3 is TGCAGCGTAGCACGGGACAGGGGTACGCAGTATTTT.

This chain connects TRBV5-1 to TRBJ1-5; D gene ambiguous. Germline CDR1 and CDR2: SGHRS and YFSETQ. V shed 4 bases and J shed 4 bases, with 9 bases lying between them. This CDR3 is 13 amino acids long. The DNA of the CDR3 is TGCGCCAGCAGCCCATACGGGAATCAGCCCCAGCATTTT. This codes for CASSPYGNQPQHF.